This is a list of T cell receptor beta chains from one sample in a study of identical twins. TCRdb ran MiXCR on the 5' RACE reads and lists one entry per CDR3 protein. The table shows some 710,000 distinct CDR3 sequences, with around 6.1% occurring only once. The sample comprised naive T cells sorted from blood. These receptor sequences come from a man between 18 and 29 years old in good health. CDR3s include the opening cysteine and the closing phenylalanine or tryptophan. Each record gives: CDR3 DNA, CDR3 protein, J gene, V gene, D gene, clone size. D genes are given only for firm matches. The listing skips clone size in some rows; elsewhere it reads once, few, many or a size class.

CDR3 DNA: TGTGCCAGCAGCCAATTAGGGGATAGCATTTATGAGCAGTTCTTC
CDR3 protein: CASSQLGDSIYEQFF
J gene: TRBJ2-1
V gene: TRBV14
D gene: NA
clone size: NA

CDR3 DNA: TGTGCCATCAGCTTGGGACTAGCGGGAAAGGAGACCCAGTACTTC
CDR3 protein: CAISLGLAGKETQYF
J gene: TRBJ2-5
V gene: TRBV10-3
D gene: TRBD2
clone size: many

CDR3 DNA: TGTGCCAGCAGCCCACCGGGACTAGTGGTCTTC
CDR3 protein: CASSPPGLVVF
J gene: TRBJ2-1
V gene: TRBV12-3/TRBV12-4
D gene: TRBD2
clone size: few

CDR3 DNA: TGTGCCAGCTCACCACCGGACCAAATGGGAGGCCAAAAGACCCAGTACTTC
CDR3 protein: CASSPPDQMGGQKTQYF
J gene: TRBJ2-5
V gene: TRBV18
D gene: NA
clone size: few

CDR3 DNA: TGTGCCAGCAGCCGACAGGGGGGAGGAAACACCATATATTTT
CDR3 protein: CASSRQGGGNTIYF
J gene: TRBJ1-3
V gene: TRBV5-4
D gene: TRBD1
clone size: many

CDR3 DNA: TGCAGCGTTTATGACAGGGGTAGGCAAGAGACCCAGTACTTC
CDR3 protein: CSVYDRGRQETQYF
J gene: TRBJ2-5
V gene: TRBV29-1
D gene: TRBD1
clone size: few

CDR3 DNA: TGTGCCAGCAGCCAAGGCTCTAGCGGGAGACTAGAGACCCAGTACTTC
CDR3 protein: CASSQGSSGRLETQYF
J gene: TRBJ2-5
V gene: TRBV4-2
D gene: TRBD2
clone size: few

CDR3 DNA: TGTGCCAGCAGTCTGACTACGCCTTGGGTCAATGAGCAGTTCTTC
CDR3 protein: CASSLTTPWVNEQFF
J gene: TRBJ2-1
V gene: TRBV27
D gene: NA
clone size: many

CDR3 DNA: TGCAGTGCTAGCTCACTGGGGGCGGACACTGAAGCTTTCTTT
CDR3 protein: CSASSLGADTEAFF
J gene: TRBJ1-1
V gene: TRBV20-1
D gene: NA
clone size: NA

CDR3 DNA: TGCAGCGTTGAAGTCGTAGGGAGCTCTGGAAACACCATATATTTT
CDR3 protein: CSVEVVGSSGNTIYF
J gene: TRBJ1-3
V gene: TRBV29-1
D gene: NA
clone size: many

CDR3 DNA: TGTGCCAGCAGCCCCAGCACGAAACTAGGAACTAGCACAGATACGCAGTATTTT
CDR3 protein: CASSPSTKLGTSTDTQYF
J gene: TRBJ2-3
V gene: TRBV11-2
D gene: NA
clone size: NA

CDR3 DNA: TGCAGTGCCACAGGCGGCGGCAACTACGAGCAGTACTTC
CDR3 protein: CSATGGGNYEQYF
J gene: TRBJ2-7
V gene: TRBV20-1
D gene: NA
clone size: many

CDR3 DNA: TGTGCCAGCAGTGCATCGACAGGGACCTTTGGGGGTGAGCAGTTCTTC
CDR3 protein: CASSASTGTFGGEQFF
J gene: TRBJ2-1
V gene: TRBV12-3/TRBV12-4
D gene: TRBD1
clone size: NA

CDR3 DNA: TGTGCCAGCAGCTACGGAGGGGACGAGACCCAGTACTTC
CDR3 protein: CASSYGGDETQYF
J gene: TRBJ2-5
V gene: TRBV11-3
D gene: NA
clone size: NA

CDR3 DNA: TGCGCCAGCAGCTCCGCCCCCAGACTAGCGGGAGTTGATAACACCGGGGAGCTGTTTTTT
CDR3 protein: CASSSAPRLAGVDNTGELFF
J gene: TRBJ2-2
V gene: TRBV4-1
D gene: TRBD2
clone size: many

CDR3 DNA: TGCAGCGTTAGGGGAGGGCCCTTTGGAGAGACCCAGTACTTC
CDR3 protein: CSVRGGPFGETQYF
J gene: TRBJ2-5
V gene: TRBV29-1
D gene: TRBD2
clone size: many